Given below is one TCR beta chain in context. Its antigen remains unidentified. The data belong to a study of T-cell memory formation after mild COVID-19. One entry per CDR3 protein, called by TCRdb with MiXCR from the 5' RACE reads. The table includes around 300,000 distinct CDR3 sequences, approximately 13% detected once. Findings and limits, study-wide: A second wave expanding day 15 to 37 was CD4+-biased; contracting clones were balanced. Prior to infection, memory already included some responding clones, suggesting cross-reactive memory joined. Those CD4+ clones that contracted were mainly in CM and EM (CD8+ ones in EMRA).

The CDR3 loop spans 15 amino acids. With V trimmed by 5 bases and J by 10 bases, 10 bases remained unmatched. Germline assignment: CDR1 MNHEY and CDR2 SMNVEV (reference sequence). This sequence was found in a man younger than 35 who had mild COVID-19 (a few samples of this study predate the infection). Cell type and time point are not known. The chain combines TRBV27 with TRBJ2-2; TRBD2 agrees at 10 bases. Sequencing was done on a sample of PBMCs or a T cell subset sorted from them (not recorded which). CDR3 DNA: TGTGCCAGCAGTGTGGGTTTAGCGGGAGGCGCGGAGCTGTTTTTT. It yields the protein CASSVGLAGGAELFF.